Following are 5 T cell receptor beta chains from one sample sequenced in a study of molecular identifiers for immune sequencing clone quantification (dated by TCRdb to the late 2010s). The library was built by means of PCR. Sequenced using an Illumina HiSeq 4000. In TCRdb, the public reads were trimmed at Q25 with fastp and aligned with MiXCR, with productive beta chains retained. All rows with the same CDR3 protein become a single entry with the most common DNA and genes. The sample table records over 600,000 distinct CDR3 sequences; just under 20% of these occur just once. Clones ranked in the top ten supply roughly 0.85% of the sample. Sequencing input: naive CD8+ T cells from blood, with Jurkat cell RNA spiked in. Sample cell subset or site, as interpreted from the label and publication: FACS-sorted CD8+CD4-CCR7+CD45RA+ naive T cells. The receptors were gathered from a human donor in good health. Some libraries in this study had Jurkat cell RNA spiked in.

This clonotype has only a few counts. This may arise from a read error, as a much more abundant clone is one base away. The J gene is TRBJ1-5, the V gene TRBV4-3; maybe TRBD1 (5 bases). The CDR3 is 15 residues long. CDR1 LGHNA and CDR2 YSLEER come from the germline V gene. V dropped 3 bases and J dropped 6 bases, with 15 bases sitting between them. The chain's CDR3 is CASSQEVDGGQPQHF. The CDR3, as DNA: TGCGCCAGCAGCCAGGAAGTCGACGGGGGTCAGCCCCAGCATTTT.

This clonotype was seen repeatedly, ten times or more. This chain joins TRBV6-5 and TRBJ2-7; D ambiguous. V lost 10 bases, J lost 0 bases, and 13 bases lay in between. The CDR3 has 13 amino acids. The germline V gene has CDR1 MNHEY and CDR2 SVGAGI. The CDR3 sequence is CATRQRSSYEQYF. The CDR3 DNA follows: TGTGCCACCCGACAAAGGAGCTCCTACGAGCAGTACTTC.

The rearrangement uses TRBV15 and TRBJ2-2, with D perhaps being TRBD1 or TRBD2 (5 bases each). Trimming stripped 3 bases from V and 6 bases from J, with 17 bases between. This CDR3 contains 16 residues. Per the germline V gene, CDR1 is LNHNV and CDR2 is YYDKDF (reference sequence). For the CDR3, the DNA is TGTGCCACCAGCAGCCCCGGGGCGATCCACCCCGGGGAGCTGTTTTTT. Translation: CATSSPGAIHPGELFF. Together with reference TRBV15 and TRBJ2-2, the CDR3 gives the full variable domain: DAMVIQNPRYQVTQFGKPVTLSCSQTLNHNVMYWYQQKSSQAPKLLFHYYDKDFNNEADTPDNFQSRRPNTSFCFLDIRSPGLGDTAMYLCATSSPGAIHPGELFFGEGSRLTVL.

This clonotype appeared many times. This chain uses TRBV12-3 or TRBV12-4 with TRBJ2-5; D unclear. V lost 5 bases to trimming and J lost 5 bases, with 15 bases between them. The CDR3 runs 14 residues. CDR3 in DNA: TGTGCCAGCAGTAAACCTCATGGGATCGAGACCCAGTACTTC. Translated, it gives CASSKPHGIETQYF.

For this clonotype: Since a much larger clone is just one base distant, this may be a read error. This chain uses TRBV20-1 with TRBJ2-7; 8 nucleotides agree with TRBD1. The CDR3 spans 17 residues. Germline V gene data show CDR1 as DFQATT and CDR2 as SNEGSKA (reference sequence). Unmatched junction bases numbered 20, after V lost 6 bases and J lost 4 bases. The CDR3 DNA sequence: TGCAGTGCGGTGGGACAGGAACTAGTGGGAGGAATGTACGAGCAGTACTTC. Protein sequence: CSAVGQELVGGMYEQYF.